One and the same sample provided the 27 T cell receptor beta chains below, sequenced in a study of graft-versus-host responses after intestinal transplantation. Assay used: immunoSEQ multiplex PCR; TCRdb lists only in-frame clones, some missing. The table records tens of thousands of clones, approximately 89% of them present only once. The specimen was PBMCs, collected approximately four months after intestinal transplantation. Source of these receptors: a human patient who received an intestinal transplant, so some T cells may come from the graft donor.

CDR3 nucleotides: TGTGCCAGCTCACCGGACACCGGGGAGCTGTTTTTT. Amino acid sequence: CASSPDTGELFF. The rearrangement links TRBV18 to TRBJ2-2, with D unclear. Germline loops: CDR1 KGHSH, CDR2 LQKENI. CDR3 length: 12 residues. V was pared by 3 bases and J by 3 bases, with 2 bases between.

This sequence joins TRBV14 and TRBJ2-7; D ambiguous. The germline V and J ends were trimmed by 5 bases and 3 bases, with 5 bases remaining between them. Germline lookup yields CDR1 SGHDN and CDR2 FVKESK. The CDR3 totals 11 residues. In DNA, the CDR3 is TGTGCCAGCAGCGCATACTACGAGCAGTACTTC. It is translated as CASSAYYEQYF.

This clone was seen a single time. The CDR3 region is CASTPSGQRPSGANVLTF. The CDR3 DNA sequence: TGTGCCAGCACCCCCTCCGGGCAGCGCCCCTCTGGGGCCAACGTCCTGACTTTC. This chain connects TRBV2 to TRBJ2-6; D not certain. V was clipped by 7 bases and J by 0 bases, with 19 bases between them. The CDR3 has 18 amino acids. Germline assignment: CDR1 SNHLY and CDR2 FYNNEI.

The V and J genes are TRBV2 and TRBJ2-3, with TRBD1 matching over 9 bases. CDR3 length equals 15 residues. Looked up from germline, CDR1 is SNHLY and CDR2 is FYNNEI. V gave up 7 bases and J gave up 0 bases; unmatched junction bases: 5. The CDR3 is CASTGDRASTDTQYF. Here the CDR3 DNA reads TGTGCCAGCACTGGGGACAGGGCTAGCACAGATACGCAGTATTTT. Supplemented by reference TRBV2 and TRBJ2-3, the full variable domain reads EPEVTQTPSHQVTQMGQEVILRCVPISNHLYFYWYRQILGQKVEFLVSFYNNEISEKSEIFDDQFSVERPDGSNFTLKIRSTKLEDSAMYFCASTGDRASTDTQYFGPGTRLTVL.

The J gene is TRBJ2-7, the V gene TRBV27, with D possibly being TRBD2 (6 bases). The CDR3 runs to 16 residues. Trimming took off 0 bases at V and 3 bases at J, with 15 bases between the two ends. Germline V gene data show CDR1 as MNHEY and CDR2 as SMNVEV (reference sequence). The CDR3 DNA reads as TGTGCCAGCAGTTTATCCGCCGGGGGAGTCGTCTACGAGCAGTACTTC. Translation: CASSLSAGGVVYEQYF.

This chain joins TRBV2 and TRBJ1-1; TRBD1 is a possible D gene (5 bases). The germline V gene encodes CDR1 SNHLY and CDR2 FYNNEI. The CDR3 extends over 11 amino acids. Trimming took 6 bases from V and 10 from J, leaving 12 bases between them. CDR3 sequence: CASSETGGAFF. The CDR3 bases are TGTGCCAGCAGCGAAACGGGGGGAGCTTTCTTT.

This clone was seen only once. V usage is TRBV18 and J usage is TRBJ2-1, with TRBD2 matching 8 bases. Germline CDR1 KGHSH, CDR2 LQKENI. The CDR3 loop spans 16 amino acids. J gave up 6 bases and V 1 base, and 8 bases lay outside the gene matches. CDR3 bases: TGTGCCAGCTCACCACTAAGGCGGGAGGCTAGCAATGAGCAGTTCTTC. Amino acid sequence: CASSPLRREASNEQFF.

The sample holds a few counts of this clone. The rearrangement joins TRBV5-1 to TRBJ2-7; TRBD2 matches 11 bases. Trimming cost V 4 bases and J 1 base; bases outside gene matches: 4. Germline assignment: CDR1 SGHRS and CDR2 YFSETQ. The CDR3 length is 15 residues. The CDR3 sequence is CASSRIAGGSYEQYF. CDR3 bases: TGCGCCAGCAGCCGGATAGCGGGGGGGTCCTACGAGCAGTACTTC.

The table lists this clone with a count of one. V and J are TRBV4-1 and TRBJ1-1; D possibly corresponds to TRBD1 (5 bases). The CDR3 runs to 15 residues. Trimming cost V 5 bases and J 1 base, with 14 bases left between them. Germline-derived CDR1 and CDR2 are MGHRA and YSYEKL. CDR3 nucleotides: TGCGCCAGCAGCTCTCAGTGGGGCGGGAACACTGAAGCTTTCTTT. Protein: CASSSQWGGNTEAFF.

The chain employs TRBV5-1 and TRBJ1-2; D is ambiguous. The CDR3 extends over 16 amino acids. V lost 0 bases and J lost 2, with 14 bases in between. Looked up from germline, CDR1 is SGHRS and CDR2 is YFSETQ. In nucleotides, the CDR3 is TGCGCCAGCAGCTTGGGCTGGGCGACGGGAAACTATGGCTACACCTTC. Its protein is CASSLGWATGNYGYTF.

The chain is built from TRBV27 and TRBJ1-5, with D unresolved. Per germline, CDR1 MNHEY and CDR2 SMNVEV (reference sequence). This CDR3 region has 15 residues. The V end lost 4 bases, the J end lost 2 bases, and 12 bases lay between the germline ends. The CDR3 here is CASSSTGIRNQPQHF. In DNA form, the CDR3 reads TGTGCCAGCAGTTCGACCGGGATACGCAATCAGCCCCAGCATTTT.

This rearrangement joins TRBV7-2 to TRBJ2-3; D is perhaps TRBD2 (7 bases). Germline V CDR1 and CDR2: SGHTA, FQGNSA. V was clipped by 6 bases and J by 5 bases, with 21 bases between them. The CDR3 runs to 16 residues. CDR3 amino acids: CASSPQGGGLGDTQYF. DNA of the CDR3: TGTGCCAGCAGTCCCCAGGGCGGGGGCCTGGGAGATACGCAGTATTTT.

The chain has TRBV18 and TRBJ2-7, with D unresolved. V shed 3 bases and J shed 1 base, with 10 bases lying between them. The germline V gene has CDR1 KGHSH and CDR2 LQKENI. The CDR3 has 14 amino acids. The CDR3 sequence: CASSPTFPSYEQYF. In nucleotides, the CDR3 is TGTGCCAGCTCACCCACCTTCCCTTCCTACGAGCAGTACTTC.

CDR3: CASSLGGLAGGLTDTQYF. The CDR3, as DNA: TGCGCCAGCAGCTTGGGCGGACTAGCGGGAGGACTCACAGATACGCAGTATTTT. This rearrangement joins TRBV5-1 to TRBJ2-3, with TRBD2 matching 14 bases. Per the germline V gene, CDR1 is SGHRS and CDR2 is YFSETQ. The CDR3 is 18 residues long. V was clipped by 0 bases and J by 2 bases; unmatched bases: 5. The full variable domain, in which reference TRBV5-1 and TRBJ2-3 provide the parts outside the CDR3, is KAGVTQTPRYLIKTRGQQVTLSCSPISGHRSVSWYQQTPGQGLQFLFEYFSETQRNKGNFPGRFSGRQFSNSRSEMNVSTLELGDSALYLCASSLGGLAGGLTDTQYFGPGTRLTVL.

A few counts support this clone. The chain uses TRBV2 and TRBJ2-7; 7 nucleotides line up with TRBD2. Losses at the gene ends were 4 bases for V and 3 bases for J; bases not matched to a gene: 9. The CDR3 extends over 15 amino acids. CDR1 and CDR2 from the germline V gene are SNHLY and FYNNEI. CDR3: CASSANGEGIYEQYF. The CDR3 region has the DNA TGTGCCAGCAGTGCCAATGGGGAGGGGATCTACGAGCAGTACTTC.

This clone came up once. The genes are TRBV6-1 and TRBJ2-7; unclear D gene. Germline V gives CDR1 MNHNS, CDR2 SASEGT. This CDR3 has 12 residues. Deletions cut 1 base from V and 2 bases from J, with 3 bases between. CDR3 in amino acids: CASSEGTYEQYF. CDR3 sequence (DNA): TGTGCCAGCAGTGAAGGTACCTACGAGCAGTACTTC.

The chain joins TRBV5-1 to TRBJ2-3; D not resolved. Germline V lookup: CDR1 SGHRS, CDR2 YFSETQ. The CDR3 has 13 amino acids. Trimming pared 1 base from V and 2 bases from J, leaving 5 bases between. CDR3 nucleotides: TGCGCCAGCAGCTTGCCCCCCACAGATACGCAGTATTTT. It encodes CASSLPPTDTQYF.

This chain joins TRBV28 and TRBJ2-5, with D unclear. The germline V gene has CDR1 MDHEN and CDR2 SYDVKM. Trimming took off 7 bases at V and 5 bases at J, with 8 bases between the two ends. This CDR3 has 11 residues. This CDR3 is CASKARETQYF. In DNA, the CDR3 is TGTGCCAGCAAGGCGAGGGAGACCCAGTACTTC.

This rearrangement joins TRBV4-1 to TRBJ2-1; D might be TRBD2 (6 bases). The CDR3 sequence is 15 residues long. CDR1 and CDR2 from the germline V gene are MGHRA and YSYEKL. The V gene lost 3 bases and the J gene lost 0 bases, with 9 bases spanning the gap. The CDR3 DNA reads TGCGCCAGCAGCCAGGGGGGAAGCTCCTACAATGAGCAGTTCTTC. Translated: CASSQGGSSYNEQFF.

CDR3: CASSEVGPAGYF. The CDR3 bases are TGTGCCAGCAGTGAAGTCGGTCCCGCTGGGTACTTC. This chain uses TRBV6-1 with TRBJ2-7; D not certain. Germline V gene data show CDR1 as MNHNS and CDR2 as SASEGT. The length of the CDR3 is 12 residues. The ends were cut back, 1 base at V and 12 bases at J, with 13 bases in the middle.

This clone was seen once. The CDR3 here is CASSPLRQGVYGYTF. The CDR3 DNA reads as TGCGCCAGCAGCCCCCTCCGGCAGGGAGTCTATGGCTACACCTTC. The genes are TRBV4-1 and TRBJ1-2, with D maybe TRBD1 (5 bases). Germline V gives CDR1 MGHRA, CDR2 YSYEKL. Trimming pared 4 bases from V and 4 bases from J, leaving 16 bases between. The CDR3 has 15 residues.

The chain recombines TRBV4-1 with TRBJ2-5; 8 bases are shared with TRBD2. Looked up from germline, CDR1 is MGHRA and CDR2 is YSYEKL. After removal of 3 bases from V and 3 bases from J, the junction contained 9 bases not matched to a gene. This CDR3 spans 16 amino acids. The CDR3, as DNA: TGCGCCAGCAGCCACCTGGGGCGGGGGGTTGAAGAGACCCAGTACTTC. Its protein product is CASSHLGRGVEETQYF.

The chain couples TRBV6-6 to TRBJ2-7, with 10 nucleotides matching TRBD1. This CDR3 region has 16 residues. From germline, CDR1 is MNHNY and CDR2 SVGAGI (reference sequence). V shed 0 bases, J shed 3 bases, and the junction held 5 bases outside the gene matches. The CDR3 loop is CASSYSRDRGLYEQYF. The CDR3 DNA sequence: TGTGCCAGCAGTTACTCCCGGGACAGGGGTCTCTACGAGCAGTACTTC.

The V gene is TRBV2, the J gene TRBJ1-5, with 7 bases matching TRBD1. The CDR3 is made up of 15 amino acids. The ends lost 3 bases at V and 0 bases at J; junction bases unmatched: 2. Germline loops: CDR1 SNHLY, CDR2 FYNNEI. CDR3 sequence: CASSDRDSSNQPQHF. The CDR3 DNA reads TGTGCCAGCAGTGACCGGGACAGTAGCAATCAGCCCCAGCATTTT.

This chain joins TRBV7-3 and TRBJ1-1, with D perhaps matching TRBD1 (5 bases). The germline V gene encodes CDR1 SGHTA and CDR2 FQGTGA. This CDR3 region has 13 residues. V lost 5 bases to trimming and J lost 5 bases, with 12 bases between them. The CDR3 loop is CASSLGVETEAFF. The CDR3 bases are TGTGCCAGCAGCCTGGGGGTGGAGACTGAAGCTTTCTTT.

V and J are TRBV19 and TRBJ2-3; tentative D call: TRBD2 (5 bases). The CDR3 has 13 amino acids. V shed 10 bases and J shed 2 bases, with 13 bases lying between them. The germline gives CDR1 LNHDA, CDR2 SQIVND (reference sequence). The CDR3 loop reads CATEDHYTDTQYF. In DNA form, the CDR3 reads TGTGCCACGGAGGACCACTACACAGATACGCAGTATTTT.

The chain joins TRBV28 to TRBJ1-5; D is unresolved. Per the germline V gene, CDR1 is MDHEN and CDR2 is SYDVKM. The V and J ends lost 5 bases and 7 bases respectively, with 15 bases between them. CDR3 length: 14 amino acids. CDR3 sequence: CASSPHWETQPQHF. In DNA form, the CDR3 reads TGTGCCAGCAGTCCCCACTGGGAGACGCAGCCCCAGCATTTT.